This T cell receptor beta chain is drawn from a study of shared clonotypes between healthy human individuals. CDR1 is MDHEN, CDR2 SYDVKM, per germline. The CDR3 runs 16 residues. V was clipped by 2 bases and J by 4 bases; unmatched bases: 7. TCRdb keeps only in-frame clones here, not all; method: immunoSEQ multiplex PCR. Counted here are around 550,000 clones, about 95% occurring once; the ten biggest clones make up less than 0.06%. This TCR came from a woman in her twenties or thirties in good health. Sample: naive CD4+ T cells sorted from blood. Subset specified: CD45RA+ positively selected. The chain recombines TRBV28 with TRBJ1-5, with 8 bases that match TRBD1. The CDR3 region is CASSLRVWDRNQPQHF. CDR3 DNA sequence: TGTGCCAGCAGTTTAAGGGTCTGGGACAGGAATCAGCCCCAGCATTTT.